The present T cell receptor beta chain was sequenced within a study of T cells in Graves' hyperthyroidism and ophthalmopathy. Overall study results and limits: Ophthalmopathy cases were set apart from stable hyperthyroidism by a 13 V-J model.

Amplified TCR beta CDR3 regions derived from RNA transcripts. When the TCR CDR3 underwent first-round RT-PCR, the HTBI primer set was used. MiXCR was run by TCRdb on the multiplex PCR reads, yielding one entry per CDR3 protein. The sample yields roughly 400,000 distinct CDR3 sequences, around 16% seen once. The table lists this clonotype with many counts. Its antigen remains unidentified. The CDR3 has 15 amino acids. Per the germline V gene, CDR1 is KGHDR and CDR2 is SFDVKD. After removal of 6 bases from V and 4 bases from J, the junction contained 10 bases not matched to a gene. Fresh peripheral blood, 7.5 to 10 ml, was the source of the PBMCs.

The chain uses TRBV24-1 and TRBJ2-7, with 8 positions matching TRBD1. The receptor's source is a woman younger than 35 with Graves' hyperthyroidism that later progressed to Graves' ophthalmopathy. The sequencing input was blood. Written as DNA, the CDR3 is TGTGCCACCAGTACCGGACAGGGCGTTCCTTACGAGCAGTACTTC. This encodes CATSTGQGVPYEQYF.